The present T cell receptor beta chain was sequenced within a study of T cell responses to AZD1222 COVID-19 vaccine. The V gene end was trimmed by 1 base and the J gene end by 2 bases; junction bases not matched to a gene: 6. CDR1 is SEHNR, CDR2 FQNEAQ, per germline (reference sequence). The CDR3 has 16 amino acids. Assay used: immunoSEQ multiplex PCR; TCRdb lists only in-frame clones, some missing. The profile covers 110,000 to 150,000 clones, with 70% to 90% appearing a single time and under 9.5% taken by the ten largest. The rearrangement uses TRBV7-9 and TRBJ2-3, with 7 bases fitting TRBD2. Sequenced here: peripheral blood, sampled on day 0 of AZD1222 vaccination. The TCR sequence derives from an adult in good health. CDR3 DNA: TGTGCCAGCAGCTTAGGGGCTAGCGGAACCACAGATACGCAGTATTTT. Amino acids: CASSLGASGTTDTQYF.